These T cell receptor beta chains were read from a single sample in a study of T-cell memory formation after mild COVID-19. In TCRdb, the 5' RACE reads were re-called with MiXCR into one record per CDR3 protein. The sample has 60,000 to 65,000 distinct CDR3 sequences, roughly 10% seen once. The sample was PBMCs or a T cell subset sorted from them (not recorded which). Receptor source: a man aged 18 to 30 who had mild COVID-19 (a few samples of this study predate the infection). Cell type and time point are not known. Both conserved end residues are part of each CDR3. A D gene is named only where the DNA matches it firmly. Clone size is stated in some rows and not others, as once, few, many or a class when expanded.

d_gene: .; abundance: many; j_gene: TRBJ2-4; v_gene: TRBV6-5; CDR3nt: TGTGCCAGCAGCCCGGTGGGGGGGCGATGGGGAAACATTCAGTACTTC; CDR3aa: CASSPVGGRWGNIQYF
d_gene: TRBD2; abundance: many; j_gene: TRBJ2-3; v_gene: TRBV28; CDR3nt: TGTGCCAGCAGTGCGGTAGCGGGGGCTGGCACAGATACGCAGTATTTT; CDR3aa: CASSAVAGAGTDTQYF
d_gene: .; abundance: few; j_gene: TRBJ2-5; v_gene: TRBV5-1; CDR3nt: TGCGCCAGCAGCTTGGCCAAGGGTAGTTCGGGAGAGACCCAGTACTTC; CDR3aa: CASSLAKGSSGETQYF
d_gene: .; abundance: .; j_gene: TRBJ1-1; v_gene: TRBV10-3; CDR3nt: TGTGCCATCAGCAGGGTTGGAGGCACTGAAGCTTTCTTT; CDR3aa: CAISRVGGTEAFF
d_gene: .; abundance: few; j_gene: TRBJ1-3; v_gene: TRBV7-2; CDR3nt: TGTGCCAGCCACACGATCGGGGCGGGCGGAAACACCATATATTTT; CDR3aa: CASHTIGAGGNTIYF
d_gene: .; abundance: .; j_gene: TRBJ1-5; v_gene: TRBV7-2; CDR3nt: TGTGCCAGCAGCTTAGGGACCAGGGCTAGCAATCAGCCCCAGCATTTT; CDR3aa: CASSLGTRASNQPQHF
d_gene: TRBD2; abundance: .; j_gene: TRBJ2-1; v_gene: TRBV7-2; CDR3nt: TGTGCCAGCAGCTTATTTCAGCGGGGCGAGCAGTTCTTC; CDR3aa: CASSLFQRGEQFF
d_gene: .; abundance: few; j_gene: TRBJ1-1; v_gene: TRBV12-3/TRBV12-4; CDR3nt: TGTGCCAGCAGTTTCACGGATCGGGACACTGAAGCTTTCTTT; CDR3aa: CASSFTDRDTEAFF
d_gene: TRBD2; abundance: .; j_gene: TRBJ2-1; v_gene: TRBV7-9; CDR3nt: TGTGCCAGCAGCGGGGGACTAGCGGGGGCCACCTACAATGAGCAGTTCTTC; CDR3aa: CASSGGLAGATYNEQFF
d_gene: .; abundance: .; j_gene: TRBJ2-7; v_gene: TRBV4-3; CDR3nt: TGCGCCAGCAGCGCCCAAACTAGCTTCGAGCAGTACTTC; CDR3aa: CASSAQTSFEQYF
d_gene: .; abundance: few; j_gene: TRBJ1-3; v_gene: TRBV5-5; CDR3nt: TGTGCCAGCAGCTCACCAGGCGAAGGAAACACCATATATTTT; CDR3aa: CASSSPGEGNTIYF
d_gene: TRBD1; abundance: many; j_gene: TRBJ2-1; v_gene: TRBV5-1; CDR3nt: TGCGCCAGCAGCCCATCCGGGACAGTGAAGTACAATGAGCAGTTCTTC; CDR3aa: CASSPSGTVKYNEQFF
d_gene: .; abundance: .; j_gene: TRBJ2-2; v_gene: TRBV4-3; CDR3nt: TGCGCCAGCAGCCAAAGGGGAGCCTCCACCGGGGAGCTGTTTTTT; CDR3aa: CASSQRGASTGELFF
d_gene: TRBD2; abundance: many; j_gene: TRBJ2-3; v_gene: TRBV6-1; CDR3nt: TGTGCCACCCGTATCGGGGGGGGCACAGATACGCAGTATTTT; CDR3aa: CATRIGGGTDTQYF
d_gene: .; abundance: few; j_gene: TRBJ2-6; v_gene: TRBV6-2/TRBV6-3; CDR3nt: TGTGCCAGCAGTTTATATCTCCTCACTGGGGCCAACGTCCTGACTTTC; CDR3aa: CASSLYLLTGANVLTF
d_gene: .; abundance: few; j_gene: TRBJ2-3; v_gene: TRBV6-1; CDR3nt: TGTGCCAGCAGGTGGGCTAGCAGGACAGATACGCAGTATTTT; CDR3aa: CASRWASRTDTQYF
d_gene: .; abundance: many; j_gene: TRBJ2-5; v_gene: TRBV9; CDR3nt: TGTGCCAGCAGCGTAGGAGGCGTTCAAGAGACCCAGTACTTC; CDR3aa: CASSVGGVQETQYF
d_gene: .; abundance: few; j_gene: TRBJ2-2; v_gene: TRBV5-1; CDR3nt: TGCGCCAGCAGCCGGCGGACAGACACCGGGGAGCTGTTTTTT; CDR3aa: CASSRRTDTGELFF
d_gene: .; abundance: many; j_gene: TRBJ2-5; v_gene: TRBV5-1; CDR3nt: TGCGCCAGCAGCCAAGAGGCCCGGCAAGAGACCCAGTACTTC; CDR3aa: CASSQEARQETQYF
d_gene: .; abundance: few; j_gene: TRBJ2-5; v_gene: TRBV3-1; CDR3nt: TGTGCCAGCAGCCGCCGGGGGCAAGAGACCCAGTACTTC; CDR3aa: CASSRRGQETQYF
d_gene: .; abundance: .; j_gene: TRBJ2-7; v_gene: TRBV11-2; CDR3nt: TGTGCCAGCAGTTCTCCCACCCGGGGGGCGTTCTCCTACGAGCAGTACTTC; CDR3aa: CASSSPTRGAFSYEQYF
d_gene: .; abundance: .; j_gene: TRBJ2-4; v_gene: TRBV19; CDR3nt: TGTGCCAGTAGTATAGGTTCAAACATTCAGTACTTC; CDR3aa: CASSIGSNIQYF
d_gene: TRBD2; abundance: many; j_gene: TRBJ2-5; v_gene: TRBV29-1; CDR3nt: TGCAGCGTTGAGGTCCGCGGGGGGGACCAAGAGACCCAGTACTTC; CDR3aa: CSVEVRGGDQETQYF
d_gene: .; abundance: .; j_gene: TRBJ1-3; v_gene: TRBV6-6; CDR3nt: TGTGCCAGCATCCCGGGGTTCGGAAACACCATATATTTT; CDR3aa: CASIPGFGNTIYF
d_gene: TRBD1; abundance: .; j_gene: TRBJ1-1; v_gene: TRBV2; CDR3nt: TGTGCCAGCAGTGAACCTAGGGACAGCTATAACACTGAAGCTTTCTTT; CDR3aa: CASSEPRDSYNTEAFF
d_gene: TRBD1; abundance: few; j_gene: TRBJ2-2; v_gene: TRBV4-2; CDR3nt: TGTGCCAGCAGCCAGTACAGGGGGCTGGACACCGGGGAGCTGTTTTTT; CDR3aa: CASSQYRGLDTGELFF
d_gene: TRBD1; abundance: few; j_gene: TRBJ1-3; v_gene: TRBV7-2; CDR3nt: TGTGCCAGCAGCTTACGTTCGTGGGACAGGGGTGAAAACACCATATATTTT; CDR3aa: CASSLRSWDRGENTIYF
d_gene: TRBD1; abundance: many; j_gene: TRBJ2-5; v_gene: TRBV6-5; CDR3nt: TGTGCCAGCAGTGACAGGGGGGAGACCCAGTACTTC; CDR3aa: CASSDRGETQYF
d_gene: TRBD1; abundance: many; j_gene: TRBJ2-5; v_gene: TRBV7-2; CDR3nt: TGTGCCAGCAGCTTAGGGACAGGGGGAGTTTGGCAAGAGACCCAGTACTTC; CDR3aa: CASSLGTGGVWQETQYF
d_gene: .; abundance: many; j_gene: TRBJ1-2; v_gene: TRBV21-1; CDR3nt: TGTGCCAGCAGCAAAAAGACGATGATAGACAGGCACTCGCTGATGGGAGGCTACACCTTC; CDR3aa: CASSKKTMIDRHSLMGGYTF
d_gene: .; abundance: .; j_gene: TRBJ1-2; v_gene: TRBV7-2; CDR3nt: TGTGCCAGCAGCTCCAGGGCCAACAGGAGCTATGGCTACACCTTC; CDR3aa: CASSSRANRSYGYTF
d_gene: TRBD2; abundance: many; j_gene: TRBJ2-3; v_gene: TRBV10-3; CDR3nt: TGTGCCATCAGTCCTAGCGGGGACACAGATACGCAGTATTTT; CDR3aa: CAISPSGDTDTQYF
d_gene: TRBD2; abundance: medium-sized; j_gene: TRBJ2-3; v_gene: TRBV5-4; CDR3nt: TGTGCCAGCAGTAGTTCCGGGACTAGCGGCTCAGATACGCAGTATTTT; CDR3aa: CASSSSGTSGSDTQYF
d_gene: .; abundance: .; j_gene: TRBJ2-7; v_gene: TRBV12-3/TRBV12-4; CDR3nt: TGTGCCAGCAGTTTTGGGTGGGAAAGACCGATTTACGAGCAGTACTTC; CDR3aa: CASSFGWERPIYEQYF
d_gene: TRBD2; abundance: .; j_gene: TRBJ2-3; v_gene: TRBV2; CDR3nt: TGTGCCAGCAGTTCGGATTCTAGCGGGGGGGCGGATACGCAGTATTTT; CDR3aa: CASSSDSSGGADTQYF